Listed here are 24 T cell receptor beta chains from one sample, sequenced in a study of PD-1 blockade in classical Hodgkin lymphoma. Clones were sequenced by immunoSEQ multiplex PCR, and TCRdb holds only the in-frame ones, with some missing. The table shows 80,000 to 100,000 clones, with about nine tenths occurring only once. Relapse was seen in all patients after autologous stem cell transplantation, and brentuximab vedotin exposure was variable. Sample: peripheral blood mononuclear cells (PBMCs), taken at baseline. Source of these receptors: a human donor with classical Hodgkin lymphoma.

The genes are TRBV9 and TRBJ1-5, with D unresolved. This CDR3 spans 18 amino acids. CDR1 is SGDLS, CDR2 YYNGEE, per germline. With 9 bases removed from V and 4 bases from J, the gap between germline ends came to 29 bases. The CDR3 DNA reads TGTGCCAACAGTGCTCCGGGTGGTCGGAAGGAGGGAAATCAGCCCCAGCATTTT. Its translation is CANSAPGGRKEGNQPQHF.

J is TRBJ2-2 and V is TRBV10-3; maybe TRBD2 (5 bases). The CDR3 spans 14 residues. From germline, CDR1 is ENHRY and CDR2 SYGVKD. Trimming took 4 bases from V and 2 from J, leaving 8 bases between them. The CDR3 DNA reads TGTGCCATCAGTGCGGGGATAAACACCGGGGAGCTGTTTTTT. Protein sequence: CAISAGINTGELFF.

The rearrangement joins TRBV6-1 to TRBJ2-1, with TRBD1 identical over 9 bases. The germline V gene has CDR1 MNHNS and CDR2 SASEGT. The CDR3 length is 13 residues. J was trimmed by 8 bases and V by 9 bases; bases with no gene match: 8. CDR3 nucleotides: TGTGCCAGTGGCGGGACAGGGAGGCATGAGCAGTTCTTC. Protein product: CASGGTGRHEQFF.

The V call is TRBV6-1, the J call TRBJ2-7, with 10 bases that match TRBD1. CDR3 length equals 14 residues. After removal of 0 bases from V and 12 bases from J, the junction contained 8 bases not matched to a gene. Germline V lookup: CDR1 MNHNS, CDR2 SASEGT. Here the CDR3 DNA reads TGTGCCAGCAGTGAAGCGGGGACAGGGGTCCCGCCGTACTTC. It is translated as CASSEAGTGVPPYF.

The gene calls are TRBV6-5 and TRBJ2-7, with TRBD2 matching over 12 bases. Germline V lookup: CDR1 MNHEY, CDR2 SVGAGI. The CDR3 totals 15 residues. V dropped 2 bases and J dropped 7; count of bases not matched to a gene: 6. CDR3 protein: CASSYASSGRGEQYF. The CDR3 nucleotides read TGTGCCAGCAGTTACGCCTCTAGCGGGAGGGGAGAGCAGTACTTC.

The chain recombines TRBV27 with TRBJ2-7, with 8 bases lining up with TRBD1. With 6 bases clipped from V and 4 bases from J, the junction kept 8 bases outside the gene matches. This CDR3 has 14 amino acids. Germline CDR1 reads MNHEY; CDR2 reads SMNVEV (reference sequence). As DNA, the CDR3 is TGTGCCAGCAGGGCGGACAGGGAAGGGTACGAGCAGTACTTC. Translated: CASRADREGYEQYF.

The chain has TRBV29-1 and TRBJ2-7; 9 bases match TRBD2. The CDR3 consists of 15 residues. After removal of 5 bases from V and 0 bases from J, the junction contained 8 bases not matched to a gene. The germline V gene encodes CDR1 SQVTM and CDR2 ANQGSEA. The CDR3 nucleotides are TGCAGCGTTTCCCCAGCGGGAGGTTTCTCCTACGAGCAGTACTTC. It yields the protein CSVSPAGGFSYEQYF.

The genes are TRBV12-5 and TRBJ2-2, with no clear D. Germline CDR1 and CDR2: LGHNT and FRNRAP. The CDR3 sequence is 15 residues long. Trimming cost V 0 bases and J 1 base, with 6 bases left between them. DNA of the CDR3: TGTGCTAGTGGTTTGGTAAGGGAGAACACCGGGGAGCTGTTTTTT. Protein sequence: CASGLVRENTGELFF.

The chain joins TRBV29-1 to TRBJ2-3; 7 nucleotides line up with TRBD1. V was clipped by 3 bases and J by 3 bases; unmatched bases: 6. This CDR3 is 14 amino acids long. Germline V gene sequence: CDR1 SQVTM, CDR2 ANQGSEA. DNA for the CDR3: TGCAGCGTTGACCAGGGGGTGGCGACAGATACGCAGTATTTT. As protein: CSVDQGVATDTQYF.

This clone has a single count. The V gene is TRBV6-5, the J gene TRBJ1-1; 9 nucleotides line up with TRBD1. This CDR3 is built from 14 residues. Germline V CDR1 and CDR2: MNHEY, SVGAGI. The junction had 5 bases not matched to a gene; V was cut back by 5 bases and J by 4 bases. The CDR3 here is CASSHRGLGTEAFF. The CDR3, as DNA: TGTGCCAGCAGTCACAGGGGGCTGGGCACTGAAGCTTTCTTT.

The genes are TRBV9 and TRBJ2-6, with no clear D. The CDR3 sequence is 18 residues long. Between the trimmed V and J ends, which lost 0 bases and 0 bases, there was a span of 13 bases. Germline CDR1 is SGDLS and CDR2 is YYNGEE. The chain's CDR3 is CASSVAVSSSSGANVLTF. The CDR3, as DNA: TGTGCCAGCAGCGTAGCGGTTTCGTCTAGCTCTGGGGCCAACGTCCTGACTTTC.

The V and J genes are TRBV19 and TRBJ1-5; 8 positions match TRBD1. CDR1 LNHDA and CDR2 SQIVND come from the germline V gene (reference sequence). The J segment lost 0 bases and the V segment lost 6 bases, leaving 4 bases of the junction unmatched. The CDR3 has 15 residues. The CDR3 region has the DNA TGTGCCAGTAGCCCGACAGGGGTTAGCAATCAGCCCCAGCATTTT. It codes for CASSPTGVSNQPQHF.

The chain links TRBV7-9 to TRBJ1-2; no firm D call. Trimming stripped 5 bases from V and 8 bases from J, with 15 bases between. This CDR3 is 13 amino acids long. CDR1 is SEHNR and CDR2 is FQNEAQ in the germline V gene (reference sequence). The CDR3 DNA follows: TGTGCCAGCAGCCATTCTGCGGGGTTCGGCTACACCTTC. It yields the protein CASSHSAGFGYTF.

V usage is TRBV28 and J usage is TRBJ1-5; D remains ambiguous. Germline V gene sequence: CDR1 MDHEN, CDR2 SYDVKM. The germline V and J ends were trimmed by 4 bases and 0 bases, with 13 bases remaining between them. CDR3 length equals 16 residues. CDR3 loop: CASSSLPLNSNQPQHF. The CDR3 DNA sequence: TGTGCCAGCAGTTCCCTCCCCCTTAATAGCAATCAGCCCCAGCATTTT.

The chain employs TRBV5-1 and TRBJ2-1; possibly TRBD1 for D (5 bases). Deletions cut 4 bases from V and 5 bases from J, with 10 bases between. Germline V gene lookup returns CDR1 SGHRS and CDR2 YFSETQ. The CDR3 loop spans 13 amino acids. The CDR3 DNA follows: TGCGCCAGCAGCGCACAGGTAAACAATGAGCAGTTCTTC. It encodes CASSAQVNNEQFF.

The CDR3 spells CASSGYATNEKLFF. The CDR3 DNA reads as TGTGCCAGCAGCGGCTATGCAACTAATGAAAAACTGTTTTTT. This chain joins TRBV7-9 and TRBJ1-4; D remains unclear. V was trimmed by 5 bases and J by 0 bases, leaving 7 bases between them. This CDR3 is built from 14 residues. The germline gives CDR1 SEHNR, CDR2 FQNEAQ (reference sequence).

The chain couples TRBV6-5 to TRBJ2-1; D is possibly TRBD1 (5 bases). Germline lookup yields CDR1 MNHEY and CDR2 SVGAGI. The CDR3 consists of 16 residues. Trimming left V 0 bases short and J 6 bases short, with 15 bases between. The CDR3 region has the DNA TGTGCCAGCAGTTACTCTAGACAGTTCCGGGTCAATGAGCAGTTCTTC. Amino acids: CASSYSRQFRVNEQFF.

J is TRBJ1-1 and V is TRBV5-8, with TRBD1 matching over 8 bases. The CDR3 is 15 residues long. Germline V gene lookup returns CDR1 SGHTS and CDR2 YDEGEE. Trimming cost V 2 bases and J 6 bases; bases outside gene matches: 9. The CDR3 sequence is CASSFGDRGIAEAFF. CDR3 coding DNA: TGTGCCAGCAGCTTCGGCGACAGGGGAATTGCTGAAGCTTTCTTT.

The chain carries TRBV28 and TRBJ2-5; 9 bases agree with TRBD2. The CDR3 sequence is 14 residues long. Germline CDR1 is MDHEN and CDR2 is SYDVKM. J lost 3 bases, V lost 3 bases, and 2 bases had no gene match. The CDR3 nucleotides read TGTGCCAGCAGTTTCGCGGGAGGGGAAGAGACCCAGTACTTC. Amino acid sequence: CASSFAGGEETQYF.

This clone turned up a few times. V gene TRBV9 combines with J gene TRBJ1-1; D not resolved. The V end was cut by 0 bases, the J end by 8 bases, with 8 bases between. The CDR3 runs to 12 residues. Germline CDR1 SGDLS, CDR2 YYNGEE. The CDR3: CASSVDQVEAFF. The CDR3 DNA sequence: TGTGCCAGCAGCGTAGACCAGGTAGAAGCTTTCTTT.

The rearrangement links TRBV10-3 to TRBJ2-1; 8 bases are shared with TRBD2. The CDR3 contains 16 residues. Germline assignment: CDR1 ENHRY and CDR2 SYGVKD. With 11 bases clipped from V and 7 bases from J, the junction kept 19 bases outside the gene matches. The CDR3 spells CAVLAGGDEGQNEQFF. The CDR3 DNA follows: TGTGCCGTGCTAGCGGGTGGGGATGAAGGTCAGAATGAGCAGTTCTTC.

The chain combines TRBV5-1 with TRBJ1-1; D perhaps matches TRBD1 (6 bases). The V gene's germline CDR1 is SGHRS and CDR2 YFSETQ. V lost 4 bases and J lost 4, with 20 bases in between. The CDR3 spans 16 residues. CDR3 sequence: CASSRARGGAGTEAFF. The CDR3, as DNA: TGCGCCAGCAGCCGAGCCCGTGGGGGCGCAGGCACTGAAGCTTTCTTT.

V gene TRBV5-5 combines with J gene TRBJ1-5, with 7 bases lining up with TRBD1. This CDR3 has 16 residues. The germline V gene encodes CDR1 SGHKS and CDR2 YYEKEE (reference sequence). Losses at the gene ends were 4 bases for V and 2 bases for J; bases not matched to a gene: 9. The CDR3 loop is CASSMRQGLGNQPQHF. Written as DNA, the CDR3 is TGTGCCAGCAGCATGAGACAGGGCTTAGGCAATCAGCCCCAGCATTTT.

This clone has just one count. The chain couples TRBV2 to TRBJ2-3; D possibly corresponds to TRBD1 (5 bases). This CDR3 comprises 15 residues. The germline V gene has CDR1 SNHLY and CDR2 FYNNEI. Trimming removed 7 bases from V and 1 base from J, with 15 bases in between. DNA of the CDR3: TGTGCCAGCACCCCCCAGGGCGGAGGCACAGATACGCAGTATTTT. Amino acids: CASTPQGGGTDTQYF.